This T cell receptor beta chain was sequenced in a study of beta chain features in type 1 diabetes. Broader study findings: The similarity of naive, central memory and Treg TCRB repertoires appeared greater among patients than among healthy donors. Patients and controls would share equally any PCR tilt toward shorter templates.

Expressed TCRB transcripts were sequenced, since all the RNA that had been isolated was reverse transcribed. Some 3.3 million reads was the average for naive, central memory and regulatory T cell samples. Sequencing used immunoSEQ multiplex PCR; TCRdb keeps in-frame clones, though not all of them. The table has 130,000 to 150,000 clones, just over 9% seen once; the top ten hold 0.68%. This clone came up a few times. Its antigen is not known. CDR3 length equals 14 residues. From germline, CDR1 is LNHDA and CDR2 SQIVND (reference sequence). V was pared by 4 bases and J by 0 bases, with 6 bases between. The material sequenced was central memory CD4+ T cells from blood. This sequence was found in a man aged 18 to 29 in good health. This chain uses TRBV19 with TRBJ2-2, with D uncertain. In nucleotides, the CDR3 is TGTGCCAGTAGTAGAGCCGCGAACACCGGGGAGCTGTTTTTT. It is translated as CASSRAANTGELFF.